This is a list of T cell receptor beta chains from one sample in a study of CD8 T cells in Susac syndrome. TCRdb called the immunoSEQ multiplex PCR reads again in MiXCR, with one record for every CDR3 protein. The top ten clones hold 0.1% of a sample with about 190,000 distinct CDR3 sequences, approximately 93% of them seen once. Specimen: CD4+ T cells from PBMCs. The receptors were gathered from a human donor in good health. CDR3s include the opening cysteine and the closing phenylalanine or tryptophan. D genes are given only for firm matches. Only some rows state a clone size, as once, few, many or a class for expanded clones.

>15|NA|NA|TRBJ1-5|TRBV7-2
TGTGCCAGCAGCTCCTTGACAGGCGGAAATCAGCCCCAGCATTTT
CASSSLTGGNQPQHF
>17|NA|NA|TRBJ1-5|TRBV28
TGTGCCAGCAGCCACTTCCGATCGACAGAATCCAATCAGCCCCAGCATTTT
CASSHFRSTESNQPQHF
>14|TRBD1|NA|TRBJ1-1|TRBV29-1
TGCAGCGTTGAGCGACAGGGAATGAACACTGAAGCTTTCTTT
CSVERQGMNTEAFF
>15|TRBD1|NA|TRBJ1-6|TRBV3-1
TGTGCCAGCAGCCAAGGGACAGGGGTTAATTCACCCCTCCACTTT
CASSQGTGVNSPLHF
>17|NA|NA|TRBJ2-4|TRBV20-1
TGCAGTGCTCGGGAACCCACAGGGAGGAGGGCCAAAAACATTCAGTACTTC
CSAREPTGRRAKNIQYF
>12|TRBD1|few|TRBJ2-7|TRBV6-5
TGTGCCAGCAGTTTAACAGGGGGCGAGCAGTACTTC
CASSLTGGEQYF
>13|NA|NA|TRBJ2-1|TRBV3-1
TGTGCCAGCAGCCCGGATTTTAGCGAAGAGCAGTTCTTC
CASSPDFSEEQFF
>13|NA|NA|TRBJ2-1|TRBV7-2
TGTGCCAGCAGCCCTGGACAGCCCAATGAGCAGTTCTTC
CASSPGQPNEQFF
>15|NA|NA|TRBJ2-7|TRBV25-1
TGTGCCAGCAGTGAATCTTTACCTTGGGGAGAAGAGCAGTACTTC
CASSESLPWGEEQYF
>13|NA|NA|TRBJ1-2|TRBV7-9
TGTGCCAGCAGCTTAGAAGGCCAGTATGGCTACACCTTC
CASSLEGQYGYTF
>14|NA|NA|TRBJ2-5|TRBV4-2
TGTGCCAGCAGCCAAGGAGGGGGTAAAGAGACCCAGTACTTC
CASSQGGGKETQYF
>13|NA|once|TRBJ1-1|TRBV29-1
TGCAGCGGATCACTAAGCTCACTCACTGAAGCTTTCTTT
CSGSLSSLTEAFF
>12|NA|NA|TRBJ2-5|TRBV19
TGTGCCAGTAGTATTACAGGGGAGACCCAGTACTTC
CASSITGETQYF
>15|TRBD1|NA|TRBJ2-1|TRBV30
TGTGCCTGGTACAGGGGTCGAAGCTCCTACAATGAGCAGTTCTTC
CAWYRGRSSYNEQFF
>12|TRBD2|NA|TRBJ2-1|TRBV6-2/TRBV6-3
TGTGCCAGCAGTTGGACTAGCAATGAGCAGTTCTTC
CASSWTSNEQFF
>16|TRBD1|NA|TRBJ1-2|TRBV2
TGTGCCAGCAGCCGGACAGGGTCCTCCTCGAACTATGGCTACACCTTC
CASSRTGSSSNYGYTF
>13|NA|NA|TRBJ1-1|TRBV9
TGTGCCAGCAGCGGAAACGGTTACACTGAAGCTTTCTTT
CASSGNGYTEAFF
>13|NA|NA|TRBJ2-3|TRBV5-4
TGTGCCAGCAGTTTCCCTAATGCAGATACGCAGTATTTT
CASSFPNADTQYF
>12|NA|NA|TRBJ2-7|TRBV10-3
TGTGCCATCAGCACAGGATCCTACGAGCAGTACTTC
CAISTGSYEQYF
>13|NA|NA|TRBJ1-2|TRBV10-3
TGTGCCATCAGTGAGTCAGGGAACTATGGCTACACCTTC
CAISESGNYGYTF
>11|NA|NA|TRBJ2-2|TRBV7-2
TGTGCCAGCAGCCCCCCCGGGGAGCTGTTTTTT
CASSPPGELFF
>12|NA|NA|TRBJ2-2|TRBV3-1
TGTGCCAGCAGCCAAGAGGGCGGGGAGCTGTTTTTT
CASSQEGGELFF
>15|NA|NA|TRBJ1-1|TRBV6-5
TGTGCCAGCAGTTACTCAGACGGGGCCGGGGGGGTAGCTTTCTTT
CASSYSDGAGGVAFF
>16|NA|NA|TRBJ2-3|TRBV18
TGTGCCAGCTCACCACCCGCGGGGACGAGCACAGATACGCAGTATTTT
CASSPPAGTSTDTQYF
>16|TRBD1|few|TRBJ2-7|TRBV5-1
TGCGCCAGCAGCATGACCGGGACAGGGGTTAAGAGCGAGCAGTACTTC
CASSMTGTGVKSEQYF
>13|NA|NA|TRBJ2-1|TRBV24-1
TGTGCCACCGGCCCGAGGGGGGGCAATGAGCAGTTCTTC
CATGPRGGNEQFF
>13|TRBD1|NA|TRBJ1-2|TRBV20-1
TGCAGTGCTACGCAGGGGGCTTTTGGTGGCTACACCTTC
CSATQGAFGGYTF
>14|NA|NA|TRBJ1-2|TRBV5-1
TGCGCCAGCAGCTCTTCGACAGACCTCGGTGGCTACACCTTC
CASSSSTDLGGYTF
>14|NA|NA|TRBJ1-2|TRBV30
TGTGCCAAGGGTGGCCGGATGGGGGGCGATGGCTACACCTTC
CAKGGRMGGDGYTF
>15|NA|NA|TRBJ1-5|TRBV28
TGTGCCAGCAGTTTCGCAAGGGCGGTTAATAAGCCCCAGCATTTT
CASSFARAVNKPQHF
>15|NA|NA|TRBJ1-1|TRBV5-1
TGCGCCAGCAGCTTGGCCGGGTCTTTGAACACTGAAGCTTTCTTT
CASSLAGSLNTEAFF
>15|NA|NA|TRBJ1-1|TRBV13
TGTGCCAGCAGCTTAGGCAGGTACGAGAACACTGAAGCTTTCTTT
CASSLGRYENTEAFF
>14|NA|NA|TRBJ2-7|TRBV2
TGTGCCAGCAGTGAGGTGGGGTTCAGGAACGAGCAGTACTTC
CASSEVGFRNEQYF
>13|NA|NA|TRBJ1-2|TRBV7-3
TGTGCCAGCAGCTTAGCACAGGGTCTTGCGATCACCTTC
CASSLAQGLAITF
>13|TRBD1|NA|TRBJ1-2|TRBV12-3/TRBV12-4
TGTGCCAGCAGCTCCGGGACAGGGACTGGCTACACCTTC
CASSSGTGTGYTF
>11|NA|few|TRBJ2-7|TRBV2
TGTGCCAGCACTCAGGGCTACGAGCAGTACTTC
CASTQGYEQYF
>15|NA|NA|TRBJ2-3|TRBV5-6
TGTGCCAGCAGCTTCGGACGGGGGAGAGCAGATACGCAGTATTTT
CASSFGRGRADTQYF
>17|TRBD1|NA|TRBJ1-5|TRBV19
TGTGCCAGTAGTAAAGGACAGGGTACGGGTGGAAATCAGCCCCAGCATTTT
CASSKGQGTGGNQPQHF
>15|TRBD2|NA|TRBJ2-4|TRBV30
TGTGCCTGGAGTGAGGGACTAGCGGGGGGGTCCATTCAGTACTTC
CAWSEGLAGGSIQYF
>16|NA|NA|TRBJ1-2|TRBV12-3/TRBV12-4
TGTGCCAGCAGTTTTCGGGGGCACGCGGGGGGCTATGGCTACACCTTC
CASSFRGHAGGYGYTF
>15|NA|NA|TRBJ2-4|TRBV28
TGTGCCAGCAGCTTTTTGGGCCTAGCCAAAAACATTCAGTACTTC
CASSFLGLAKNIQYF
>15|TRBD1|NA|TRBJ2-7|TRBV19
TGTGCCAGTAGTACCTCCGGGACAGGGTACCACGAGCAGTACTTC
CASSTSGTGYHEQYF
>14|NA|NA|TRBJ2-5|TRBV6-2/TRBV6-3
TGTGCCAGCACCTTTAGGGGGGGGCAAGAGACCCAGTACTTC
CASTFRGGQETQYF
>14|NA|NA|TRBJ1-2|TRBV18
TGTGCCAGCTCACTTGAAGAGGGGAAAGGCGGCTACACCTTC
CASSLEEGKGGYTF
>14|NA|NA|TRBJ2-5|TRBV27
TGTGCCAGCAGTTTCCGAAGGGGATCGGAGACCCAGTACTTC
CASSFRRGSETQYF
>16|NA|NA|TRBJ2-5|TRBV24-1
TGTGCCACCAGTGACCCTAAACCCGACGCGGGGCAGACCCAGTACTTC
CATSDPKPDAGQTQYF